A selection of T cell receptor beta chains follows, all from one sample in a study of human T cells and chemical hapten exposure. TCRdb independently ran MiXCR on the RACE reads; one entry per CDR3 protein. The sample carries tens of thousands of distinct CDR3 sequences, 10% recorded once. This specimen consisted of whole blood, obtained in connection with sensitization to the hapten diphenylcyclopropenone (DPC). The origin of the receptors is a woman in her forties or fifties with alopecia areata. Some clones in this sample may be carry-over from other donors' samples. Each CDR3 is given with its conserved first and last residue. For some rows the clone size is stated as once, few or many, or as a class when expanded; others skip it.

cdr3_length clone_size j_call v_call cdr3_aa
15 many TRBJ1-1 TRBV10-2 CASRRADRGGTEAFF
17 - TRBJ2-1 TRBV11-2 CASSLQSGPGSYNEQFF
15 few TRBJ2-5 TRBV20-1 CSARDWGQYQETQYF
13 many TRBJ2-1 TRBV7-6 CASSLSQNNEQFF
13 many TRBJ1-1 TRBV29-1 CSFVFSVNTEAFF
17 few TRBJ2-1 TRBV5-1 CASSLGRLAGISNEQFF
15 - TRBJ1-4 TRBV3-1 CASSQIGEPNEKLFF
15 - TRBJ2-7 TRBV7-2 CASSQSGGSLIRQYF
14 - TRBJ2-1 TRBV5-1 CASSPVTSGNEQFF
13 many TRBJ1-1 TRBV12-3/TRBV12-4 CASRLGSNTEAFF
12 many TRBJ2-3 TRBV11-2 CASSYWADTQYF
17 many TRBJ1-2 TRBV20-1 CSARDRQAGDPNYGYTF
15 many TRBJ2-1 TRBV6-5 CASSYRLPDRNEQFF
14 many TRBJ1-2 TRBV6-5 CASSYPGDPYGYTF
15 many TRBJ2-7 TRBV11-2 CASTFNPAGRYEQYF
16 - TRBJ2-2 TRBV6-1 CASSVGQGEHTGELFF
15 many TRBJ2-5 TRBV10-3 CAISEQSGRPKTQYF
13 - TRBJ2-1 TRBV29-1 CSVGTSGANEQFF
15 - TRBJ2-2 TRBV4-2 CASSQQVEGRRELFF